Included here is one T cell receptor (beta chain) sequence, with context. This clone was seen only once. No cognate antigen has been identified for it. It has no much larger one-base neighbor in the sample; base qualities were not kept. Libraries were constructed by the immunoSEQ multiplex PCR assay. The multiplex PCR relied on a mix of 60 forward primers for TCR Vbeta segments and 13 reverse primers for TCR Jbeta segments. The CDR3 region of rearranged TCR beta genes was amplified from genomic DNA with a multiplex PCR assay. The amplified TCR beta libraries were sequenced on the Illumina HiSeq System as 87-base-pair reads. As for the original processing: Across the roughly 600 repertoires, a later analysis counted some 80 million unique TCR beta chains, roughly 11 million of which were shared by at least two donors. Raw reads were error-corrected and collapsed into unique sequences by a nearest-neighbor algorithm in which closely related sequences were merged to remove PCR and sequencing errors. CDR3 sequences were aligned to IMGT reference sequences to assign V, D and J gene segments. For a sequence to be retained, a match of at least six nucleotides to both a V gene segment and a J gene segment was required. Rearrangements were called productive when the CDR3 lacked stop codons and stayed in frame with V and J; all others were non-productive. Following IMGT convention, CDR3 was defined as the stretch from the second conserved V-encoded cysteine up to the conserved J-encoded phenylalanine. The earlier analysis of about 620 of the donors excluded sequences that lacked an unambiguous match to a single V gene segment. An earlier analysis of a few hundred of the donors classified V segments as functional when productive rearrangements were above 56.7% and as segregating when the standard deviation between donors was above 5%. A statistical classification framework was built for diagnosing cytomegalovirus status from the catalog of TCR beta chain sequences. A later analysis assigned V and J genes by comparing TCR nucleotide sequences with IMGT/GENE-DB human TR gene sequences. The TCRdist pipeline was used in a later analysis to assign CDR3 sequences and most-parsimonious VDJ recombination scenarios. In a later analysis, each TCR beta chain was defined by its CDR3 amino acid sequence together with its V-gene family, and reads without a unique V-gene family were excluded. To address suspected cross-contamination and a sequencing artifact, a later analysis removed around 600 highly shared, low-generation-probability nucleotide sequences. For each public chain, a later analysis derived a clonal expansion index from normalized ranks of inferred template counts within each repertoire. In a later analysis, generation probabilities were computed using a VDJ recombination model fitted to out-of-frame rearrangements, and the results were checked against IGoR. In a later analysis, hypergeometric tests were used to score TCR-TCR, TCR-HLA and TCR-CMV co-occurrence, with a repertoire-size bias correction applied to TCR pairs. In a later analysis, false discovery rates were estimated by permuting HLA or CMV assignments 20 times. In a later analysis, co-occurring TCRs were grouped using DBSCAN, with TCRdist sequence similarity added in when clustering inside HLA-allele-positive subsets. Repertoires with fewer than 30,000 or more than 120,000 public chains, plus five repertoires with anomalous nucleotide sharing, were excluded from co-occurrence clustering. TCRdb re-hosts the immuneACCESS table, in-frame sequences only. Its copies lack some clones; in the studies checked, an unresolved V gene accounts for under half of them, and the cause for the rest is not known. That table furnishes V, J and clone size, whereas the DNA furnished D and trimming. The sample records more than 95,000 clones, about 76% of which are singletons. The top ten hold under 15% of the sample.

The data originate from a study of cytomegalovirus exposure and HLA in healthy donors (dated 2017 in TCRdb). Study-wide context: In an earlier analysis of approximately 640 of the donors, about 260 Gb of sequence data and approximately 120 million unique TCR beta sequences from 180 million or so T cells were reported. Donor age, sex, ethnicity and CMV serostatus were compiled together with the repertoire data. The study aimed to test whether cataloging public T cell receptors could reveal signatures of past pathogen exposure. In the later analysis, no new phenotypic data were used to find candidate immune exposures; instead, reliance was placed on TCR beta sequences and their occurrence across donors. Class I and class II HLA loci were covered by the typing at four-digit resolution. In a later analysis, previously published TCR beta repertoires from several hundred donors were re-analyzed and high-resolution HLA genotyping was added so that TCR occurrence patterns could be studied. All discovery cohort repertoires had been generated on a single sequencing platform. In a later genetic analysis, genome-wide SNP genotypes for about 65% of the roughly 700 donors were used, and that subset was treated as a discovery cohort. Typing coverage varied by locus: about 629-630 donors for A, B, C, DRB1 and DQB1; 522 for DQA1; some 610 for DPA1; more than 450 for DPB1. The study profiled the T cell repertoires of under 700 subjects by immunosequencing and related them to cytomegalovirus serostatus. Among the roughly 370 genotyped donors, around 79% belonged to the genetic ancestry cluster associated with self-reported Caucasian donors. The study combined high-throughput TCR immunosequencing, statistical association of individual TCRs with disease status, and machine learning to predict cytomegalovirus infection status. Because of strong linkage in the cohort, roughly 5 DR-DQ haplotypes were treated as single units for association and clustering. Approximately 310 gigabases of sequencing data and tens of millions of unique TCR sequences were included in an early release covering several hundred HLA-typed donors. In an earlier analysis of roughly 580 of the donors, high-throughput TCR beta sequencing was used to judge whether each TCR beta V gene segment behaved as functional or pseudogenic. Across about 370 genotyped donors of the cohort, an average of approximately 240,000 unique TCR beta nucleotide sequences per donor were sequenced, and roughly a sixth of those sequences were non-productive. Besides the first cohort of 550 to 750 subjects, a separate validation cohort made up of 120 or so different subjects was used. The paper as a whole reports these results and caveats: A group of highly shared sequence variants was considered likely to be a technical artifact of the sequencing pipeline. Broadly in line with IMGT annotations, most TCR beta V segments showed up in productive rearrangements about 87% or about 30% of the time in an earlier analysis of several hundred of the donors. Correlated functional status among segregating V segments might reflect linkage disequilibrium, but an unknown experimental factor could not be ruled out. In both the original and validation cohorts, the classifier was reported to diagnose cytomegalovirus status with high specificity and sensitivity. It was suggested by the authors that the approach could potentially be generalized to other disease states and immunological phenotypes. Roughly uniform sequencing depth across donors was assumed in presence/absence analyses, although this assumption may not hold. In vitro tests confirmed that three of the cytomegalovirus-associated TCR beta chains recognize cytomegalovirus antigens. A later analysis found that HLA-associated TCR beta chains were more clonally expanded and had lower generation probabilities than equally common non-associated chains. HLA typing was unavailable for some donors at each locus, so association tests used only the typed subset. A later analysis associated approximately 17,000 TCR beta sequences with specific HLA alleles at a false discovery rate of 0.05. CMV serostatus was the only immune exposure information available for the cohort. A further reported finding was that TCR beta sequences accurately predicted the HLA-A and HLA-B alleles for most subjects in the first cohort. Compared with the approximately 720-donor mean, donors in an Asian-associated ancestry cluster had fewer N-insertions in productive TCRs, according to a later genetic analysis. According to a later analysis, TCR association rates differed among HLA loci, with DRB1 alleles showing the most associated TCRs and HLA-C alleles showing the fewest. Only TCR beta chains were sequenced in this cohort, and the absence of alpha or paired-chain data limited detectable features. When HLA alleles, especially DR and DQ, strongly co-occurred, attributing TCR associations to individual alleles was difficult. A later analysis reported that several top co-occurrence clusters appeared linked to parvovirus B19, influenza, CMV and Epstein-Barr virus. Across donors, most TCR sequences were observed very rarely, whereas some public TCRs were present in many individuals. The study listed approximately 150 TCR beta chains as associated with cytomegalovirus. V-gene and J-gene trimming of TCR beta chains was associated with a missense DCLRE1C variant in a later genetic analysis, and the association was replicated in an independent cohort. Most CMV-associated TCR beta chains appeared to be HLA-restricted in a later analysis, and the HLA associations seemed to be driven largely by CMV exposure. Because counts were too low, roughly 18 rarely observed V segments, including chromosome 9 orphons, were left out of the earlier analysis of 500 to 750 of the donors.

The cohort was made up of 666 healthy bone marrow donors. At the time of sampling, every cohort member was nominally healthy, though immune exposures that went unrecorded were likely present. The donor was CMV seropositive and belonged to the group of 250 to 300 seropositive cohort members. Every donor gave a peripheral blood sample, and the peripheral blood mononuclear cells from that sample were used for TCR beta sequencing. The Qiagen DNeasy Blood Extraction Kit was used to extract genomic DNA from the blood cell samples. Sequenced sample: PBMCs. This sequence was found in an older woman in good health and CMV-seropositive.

The DNA reads as follows: TGTGCCTGGAGTGTCGCGGACTCCACTGAGCAGTTCTTC. Its amino acids are CAWSVADSTEQFF. The sequence is built from TRBV30 and TRBJ2-1; a weak D assignment points to TRBD2 (5 bases agree). The CDR3 measures 13 amino acids from cysteine to phenylalanine. Only CDR3 DNA is held: 39 bases, read in frame from base 1. The germline V gene encodes CDR1 GTSNPN and CDR2 SVGIG (reference sequence). The trim is 0 bases for V and 9 bases for J, with a gap of 12 bases between the germline ends.